The 7 T cell receptor beta chains presented below share a single source sample, sequenced in a study of cytomegalovirus exposure and HLA in healthy donors. The primer mix had 60 Vbeta and 13 Jbeta primers. Sequenced by immunoSEQ multiplex PCR; TCRdb stores in-frame clones only, minus some. In the table there are 90,000 or so clones, 55% to 75% of which are singletons. Sequencing was done on a sample of PBMCs. The receptors stem from a young woman in good health and CMV-seropositive.

The genes are TRBV29-1 and TRBJ2-1, with D possibly matching TRBD2 (6 bases). Germline CDR1 SQVTM, CDR2 ANQGSEA. Trimming left V 3 bases short and J 5 bases short, with 14 bases between. The CDR3 is 14 residues long. CDR3 amino acids: CSVEIPGRNNEQFF. The DNA for the CDR3 is TGCAGCGTTGAGATCCCAGGGAGGAACAATGAGCAGTTCTTC.

The genes are TRBV7-3 and TRBJ2-3, with a weak D call TRBD2 (6 bases). Per germline, CDR1 SGHTA and CDR2 FQGTGA. Trimming took 4 bases from V and 0 from J, leaving 14 bases between them. The CDR3 contains 16 residues. The CDR3 nucleotides are TGTGCCAGCAGCTCCTTAGCGGCTTCTAGCACAGATACGCAGTATTTT. Its translation: CASSSLAASSTDTQYF.

This clone was seen a handful of times. The chain employs TRBV4-2 and TRBJ1-1; no firm D call. Per the germline V gene, CDR1 is LGHNA and CDR2 is YNFKEQ. V lost 2 bases and J lost 7, with 14 bases in between. The CDR3 runs 14 residues. CDR3 in amino acids: CASSQPEATIEAFF. In DNA form, the CDR3 reads TGTGCCAGCAGCCAACCCGAAGCTACTATTGAAGCTTTCTTT.

The CDR3 DNA reads TGTGCCAGCAGTTACTCTCGACAGGGCGGAGGAGATACGCAGTATTTT. This sequence encodes CASSYSRQGGGDTQYF. The rearrangement joins TRBV6-5 to TRBJ2-3, with 7 bases aligning to TRBD1. The CDR3 is 16 amino acids. The germline gives CDR1 MNHEY, CDR2 SVGAGI. Losses at the gene ends were 0 bases for V and 5 bases for J; bases not matched to a gene: 8.

J is TRBJ1-2 and V is TRBV6-1, with a tentative D call TRBD1 (5 bases). The CDR3 extends over 13 amino acids. Germline V gives CDR1 MNHNS, CDR2 SASEGT. The V end lost 3 bases, the J end lost 4 bases, and 9 bases lay between the germline ends. The CDR3 region has the DNA TGTGCCAGCAGTGACAGGGTAGGCTATGGCTACACCTTC. Translation: CASSDRVGYGYTF.

The chain joins TRBV6-6 to TRBJ2-5; D is perhaps TRBD2 (5 bases). Deletions cut 1 base from V and 2 bases from J, with 11 bases between. This CDR3 has 15 amino acids. CDR1 and CDR2 from the germline V gene are MNHNY and SVGAGI (reference sequence). The CDR3 DNA reads as TGTGCCAGCAGTTACTTAGCGAAACTTCAAGAGACCCAGTACTTC. It codes for CASSYLAKLQETQYF.

A few counts support this clone. The chain recombines TRBV21-1 with TRBJ2-7; TRBD2, the D gene given by the table, was not confirmed from the DNA. TRBV21-1 corresponds to a pseudogene. This CDR3 is built from 17 residues. This CDR3 reads CASSKGDSGSTFGEQYF. DNA for the CDR3: TGTGCCAGCAGCAAAGGTGATAGCGGGTCTACCTTTGGCGAGCAGTACTTC.